The 26 T cell receptor beta chains below were found in one sample sequenced in a study of blood T cells in healthy people across ages. PCR was performed a second time for about 6 to 12 cycles using a sample-barcoded 5' primer and a J-beta primer mix. TCRdb ran MiXCR on the 5' RACE reads and lists one entry per CDR3 protein. The data hold roughly 800,000 distinct CDR3 sequences, with about 25% observed a single time. The same specimen was also included in a second study, on T cells of mothers and their children.

Material: blood. Receptor source: a boy aged 5-17 years in good health.

This sequence joins TRBV10-3 and TRBJ2-1; no definite D call. Trimming removed 0 bases from V and 4 bases from J, with 4 bases in between. Germline CDR1 is ENHRY and CDR2 is SYGVKD. The CDR3 runs 13 residues. The CDR3 coding sequence is TGTGCCATCAGTGAGTCACTATACAATGAGCAGTTCTTC. Protein sequence: CAISESLYNEQFF.

This clonotype was counted between two and nine times. This chain links TRBV24-1 with TRBJ2-3; either TRBD1 or TRBD2 may fit D (5 bases each). V was pared by 10 bases and J by 1 base, with 5 bases between. CDR3 length equals 11 residues. Germline V gene sequence: CDR1 KGHDR, CDR2 SFDVKD. The CDR3 is CATGRTDTQYF. For the CDR3, the DNA is TGTGCCACGGGACGCACAGATACGCAGTATTTT.

This clonotype has just a few counts. This chain links TRBV7-9 with TRBJ2-7, with 12 positions matching TRBD2. V shed 1 base, J shed 0 bases, and the junction held 1 base outside the gene matches. The CDR3 runs 16 residues. CDR1 SEHNR and CDR2 FQNEAQ come from the germline V gene (reference sequence). The DNA of the CDR3 is TGTGCCAGCAGCTTAGGACTAGCGGGAGACTCCTACGAGCAGTACTTC. Translating gives CASSLGLAGDSYEQYF.

This clonotype has more than one count but fewer than ten. This chain connects TRBV7-2 to TRBJ2-5, with TRBD2 matching 7 bases. The last part of the DNA fits TRBJ2-7 better; the J call may be wrong. CDR1 is SGHTA and CDR2 is FQGNSA in the germline V gene. This CDR3 is 13 amino acids long. This CDR3 reads CASRSGLSYEQYF. CDR3 in DNA: TGTGCCAGCCGTAGCGGGCTTTCCTACGAGCAGTACTTC.

In this sample, this clonotype turned up a few times. This chain links TRBV20-1 with TRBJ2-1, with D uncertain. There are 14 residues in the CDR3. Germline values: CDR1 DFQATT, CDR2 SNEGSKA (reference sequence). The ends were cut back, 4 bases at V and 3 bases at J, with 13 bases in the middle. The CDR3 DNA reads TGCAGTGCTACTAGTCCCAGGTTCTACAATGAGCAGTTCTTC. Translating gives CSATSPRFYNEQFF.

This clonotype was observed a few times. CDR3 DNA: TGTGCCAGTAGTATAGGGGGTGGGGACATTCAGTACTTC. Its translation is CASSIGGGDIQYF. The J gene is TRBJ2-4, the V gene TRBV19; no reliable D call. This CDR3 is 13 amino acids long. V shed 1 base and J shed 8 bases, with 9 bases lying between them. The germline V gene encodes CDR1 LNHDA and CDR2 SQIVND (reference sequence).

This chain links TRBV7-9 with TRBJ1-1; D is unresolved. The CDR3 totals 15 residues. Looked up from germline, CDR1 is SEHNR and CDR2 is FQNEAQ (reference sequence). The V gene lost 5 bases and the J gene lost 3 bases, with 16 bases spanning the gap. The CDR3 bases are TGTGCCAGCAGCCCCAGAGGAGGCTCTGACACTGAAGCTTTCTTT. Encoded protein: CASSPRGGSDTEAFF.

This clonotype has just a few counts. The rearrangement joins TRBV5-1 to TRBJ1-1; D is uncertain. CDR3 size: 16 residues. Germline V gene lookup returns CDR1 SGHRS and CDR2 YFSETQ. With 3 bases removed from V and 0 bases from J, the gap between germline ends came to 15 bases. CDR3 DNA sequence: TGCGCCAGCAGCTACCCACAAGGGTCCATGAACACTGAAGCTTTCTTT. It yields the protein CASSYPQGSMNTEAFF.

The rearrangement links TRBV29-1 to TRBJ2-3; 9 positions agree with TRBD2. V lost 1 base, J lost 5 bases, and 7 bases stayed unmatched. Germline CDR1 and CDR2: SQVTM and ANQGSEA. The CDR3 sequence is 15 residues long. The CDR3 sequence is CSVEGGLAGIDTQYF. The DNA for the CDR3 is TGCAGCGTTGAAGGGGGGCTAGCGGGGATAGATACGCAGTATTTT.

The chain carries TRBV7-9 and TRBJ1-2; 9 positions match TRBD1. After removal of 4 bases from V and 4 bases from J, the junction contained 7 bases not matched to a gene. CDR1 is SEHNR, CDR2 FQNEAQ, per germline (reference sequence). CDR3 length equals 15 residues. The CDR3 loop is CASSSTQGAFYGYTF. The CDR3, as DNA: TGTGCCAGCAGCTCGACACAGGGGGCGTTCTATGGCTACACCTTC.

The chain links TRBV20-1 to TRBJ2-4; TRBD2 aligns across 14 bases. CDR3 length: 18 amino acids. Per germline, CDR1 DFQATT and CDR2 SNEGSKA (reference sequence). Trimming took 5 bases from V and 1 from J; bases not matched to a gene: 10. CDR3 residues: CSAQGLAGDPLAKNIQYF. CDR3 nucleotides: TGCAGTGCTCAGGGACTAGCGGGAGATCCCCTGGCCAAAAACATTCAGTACTTC.

The chain couples TRBV7-9 to TRBJ2-1, with D maybe TRBD1 (6 bases). The CDR3 totals 14 residues. Looked up from germline, CDR1 is SEHNR and CDR2 is FQNEAQ (reference sequence). V was cut by 1 base and J by 8 bases, with 12 bases left in between. CDR3: CASSLVFGGDEQFF. Written as DNA, the CDR3 is TGTGCCAGCAGCTTAGTGTTTGGGGGCGATGAGCAGTTCTTC.

This clonotype came up many times. The rearrangement links TRBV29-1 to TRBJ1-3, with TRBD1 as a possible D gene (6 bases). This CDR3 has 15 residues. Looked up from germline, CDR1 is SQVTM and CDR2 is ANQGSEA. The V end lost 6 bases, the J end lost 1 base, and 16 bases lay between the germline ends. The CDR3 nucleotides are TGCAGCGTGTGGACAGCGTTAACTTCTGGAAACACCATATATTTT. This encodes CSVWTALTSGNTIYF.

This clonotype was observed a handful of times. This rearrangement joins TRBV7-9 to TRBJ1-1; D ambiguous. Germline V lookup: CDR1 SEHNR, CDR2 FQNEAQ (reference sequence). CDR3 length equals 12 residues. The V end lost 0 bases, the J end lost 6 bases, and 5 bases lay between the germline ends. The CDR3 protein is CASSLAQSEAFF. Here the CDR3 DNA reads TGTGCCAGCAGCTTAGCACAATCTGAAGCTTTCTTT.

The rearrangement joins TRBV6-1 to TRBJ2-1; tentatively, D is TRBD1 (5 bases). The assigned J gene may be wrong: the sequence end matches TRBJ2-5 better. The CDR3 covers 12 residues. CDR1 and CDR2 from the germline V gene are MNHNS and SASEGT. The CDR3, as DNA: TGTGCCAGCGGTCGGACACTGGAGACCCAGTACTTC. It is translated as CASGRTLETQYF.

The chain has TRBV4-1 and TRBJ2-3; a possible D gene is TRBD2 (5 bases). The CDR3 is 17 amino acids. Germline V gene lookup returns CDR1 MGHRA and CDR2 YSYEKL. Trimming removed 4 bases at V and 6 bases at J, with 23 bases between. The CDR3: CASSLPTAGLAWDTQYF. As DNA, the CDR3 is TGCGCCAGCAGCCTCCCAACGGCAGGACTTGCATGGGATACGCAGTATTTT.

The chain has TRBV14 and TRBJ2-5; 7 bases are a match to TRBD2. The J call may not be correct, given that the DNA end is closer to TRBJ2-1. CDR3 size: 13 residues. Germline CDR1 reads SGHDN; CDR2 reads FVKESK. The CDR3 loop reads CASSRGGSGEQFF. CDR3 in DNA: TGTGCCAGCAGCCGGGGAGGGTCAGGTGAGCAGTTCTTC.

The chain couples TRBV2 to TRBJ2-4; D possibly corresponds to TRBD2 (5 bases). The CDR3 has 17 amino acids. Trimming removed 6 bases from V and 0 bases from J, with 18 bases in between. Germline CDR1 and CDR2: SNHLY and FYNNEI. CDR3 nucleotides: TGTGCCAGCAGCTCTAACCGGGAAGTTATAGCCAAAAACATTCAGTACTTC. It is translated as CASSSNREVIAKNIQYF.

This chain links TRBV5-4 with TRBJ2-7; D remains unclear. Germline values: CDR1 SGHNT, CDR2 YYREEE (reference sequence). This CDR3 spans 13 amino acids. The V end lost 2 bases, the J end lost 4 bases, and 10 bases lay between the germline ends. CDR3 nucleotide sequence: TGTGCCAGCAGCTTTCCCCCGGCGTACGAGCAGTACTTC. Amino acid sequence: CASSFPPAYEQYF.

This clonotype was counted only a few times. The chain couples TRBV7-9 to TRBJ1-5; no clear D gene. The CDR3 length is 15 residues. The germline V gene encodes CDR1 SEHNR and CDR2 FQNEAQ (reference sequence). The V end lost 6 bases, the J end lost 4 bases, and 16 bases lay between the germline ends. The CDR3 loop is CASSLGGTRNQPQHF. The CDR3 coding sequence is TGTGCCAGCAGTTTGGGTGGAACACGAAATCAGCCCCAGCATTTT. Looking up the rest from reference TRBV7-9 and TRBJ1-5 gives the full variable domain: DTGVSQNPRHKITKRGQNVTFRCDPISEHNRLYWYRQTLGQGPEFLTYFQNEAQLEKSRLLSDRFSAERPKGSFSTLEIQRTEQGDSAMYLCASSLGGTRNQPQHFGDGTRLSIL.

The chain is built from TRBV3-1 and TRBJ2-5, with D perhaps matching TRBD2 (5 bases). The DNA end favors TRBJ2-1, so the J call may be wrong. The CDR3 is 15 residues long. CDR1 and CDR2 (germline): LGHDT, YNNKEL (reference sequence). CDR3 residues: CASSALAEAYNEQFF. The CDR3 coding sequence is TGTGCCAGCAGCGCTCTCGCGGAGGCATACAATGAGCAGTTCTTC.

This clonotype was detected a few times. The rearrangement uses TRBV15 and TRBJ2-5; maybe TRBD2 (6 bases). The J call may be wrong; the DNA end is better matched by TRBJ2-7. The germline CDR1 and CDR2 sequences are LNHNV and YYDKDF (reference sequence). The CDR3 has 19 amino acids. CDR3 amino acids: CATSRDLERVDQSSYEQYF. In nucleotides, the CDR3 is TGTGCCACCAGCAGAGATCTTGAGCGGGTGGACCAGAGCTCCTACGAGCAGTACTTC.

Points on this clonotype: The junction and the germline gene differ at one end; a read error may be behind it. This chain links TRBV7-7 with TRBJ2-5; the D gene is possibly TRBD2 (6 bases). This CDR3 spans 14 amino acids. CDR1 is SSHAT, CDR2 FNYEAQ, per germline (reference sequence). For the CDR3, the DNA is TGTGCTAGCAGCTCGGCGGGGAGGCGAGAGACCCAGTACTTC. Protein sequence: CASSSAGRRETQYF.

This chain joins TRBV29-1 and TRBJ2-5; the D is unclear. With the DNA end fitting TRBJ2-1 better, the J assignment may be wrong. In germline, CDR1 is SQVTM, CDR2 ANQGSEA. The CDR3 has 13 amino acids. CDR3 nucleotide sequence: TGCAGCGTTGTCGGGCTAGTTGGCAATGAGCAGTTCTTC. Residues: CSVVGLVGNEQFF.

V gene TRBV29-1 combines with J gene TRBJ1-4; tentatively, D is TRBD1 (6 bases). Germline-derived CDR1 and CDR2 are SQVTM and ANQGSEA. Trimming took 6 bases from V and 0 from J, leaving 11 bases between them. The CDR3 spans 14 residues. As DNA, the CDR3 is TGCAGCGTGGAGACAGGCCCAACTAATGAAAAACTGTTTTTT. Amino acids: CSVETGPTNEKLFF.

The chain is built from TRBV12-3 or TRBV12-4 and TRBJ1-4; D is unresolved. V was shortened by 2 bases and J by 1 base, with 20 bases between the two germline ends. The CDR3 totals 19 residues. Written as DNA, the CDR3 is TGTGCCAGCAGTTTAACCTTAGGCCCCCTGTCCGGAACTAATGAAAAACTGTTTTTT. It encodes CASSLTLGPLSGTNEKLFF.